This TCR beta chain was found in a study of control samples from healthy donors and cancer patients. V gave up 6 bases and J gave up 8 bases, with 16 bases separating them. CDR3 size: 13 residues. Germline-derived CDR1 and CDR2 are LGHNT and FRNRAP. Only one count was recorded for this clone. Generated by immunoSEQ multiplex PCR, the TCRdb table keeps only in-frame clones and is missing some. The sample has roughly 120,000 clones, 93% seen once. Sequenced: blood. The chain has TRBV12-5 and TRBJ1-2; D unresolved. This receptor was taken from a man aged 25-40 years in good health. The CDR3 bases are TGTGCTAGTGGCCCAGACCTGCCTGAGGGCTACACCTTC. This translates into CASGPDLPEGYTF.